This T cell receptor beta chain was recovered during a study of T cells after yellow fever vaccination. Study-level background: The SMART-Seq v4 Ultra Low Input method served to prepare the low-cell-number fractions. Overall study findings and caveats: The study re-detected most primary-vaccination clones after the booster (96% CD4, 88% CD8).

CDR3 size: 14 residues. V was shortened by 0 bases and J by 1 base, with 7 bases between the two germline ends. Germline V gene sequence: CDR1 SGDLS, CDR2 YYNGEE. A note on this clonotype: Its antigen is undetermined.

Template switching with 5'RACE generated the TCR cDNA and added a universal primer site and UMIs. TCRdb passed the 5' RACE reads through MiXCR, listing each CDR3 protein once. The table has just under 600,000 distinct CDR3 sequences, less than 15% seen once. Sequenced here: PBMCs, sampled on the day of the yellow fever booster vaccination. The sequence was obtained from a young man who received the YFV17D yellow fever vaccine. This chain links TRBV9 with TRBJ1-1; TRBD1 might be the D (5 bases). DNA for the CDR3: TGTGCCAGCAGCGTAGGGGGGACGAACACTGAAGCTTTCTTT. Residues: CASSVGGTNTEAFF. The full variable domain, with the rest looked up from reference TRBV9 and TRBJ1-1, is DSGVTQTPKHLITATGQRVTLRCSPRSGDLSVYWYQQSLDQGLQFLIQYYNGEERAKGNILERFSAQQFPDLHSELNLSSLELGDSALYFCASSVGGTNTEAFFGQGTRLTVV.